This T cell receptor (beta chain) was observed in a study of post-analysis software for immune sequencing data. Study as a whole: Relapsing-remitting, secondary progressive and progressive-relapsing forms of multiple sclerosis all featured among disease courses. Regarding the study as a whole: Multiple sclerosis was associated with a significant reduction in normalized Chao1 diversity relative to controls. TRBV5-6, TRBV5-1 and TRBV20-1 were among about 5 TRBV segments more frequent in patients than controls. Strong co-clustering by F measure was seen for same-batch samples.

The TCR beta cDNA libraries carried unique molecular identifiers. Input populations of roughly 0.95 to 10 million T cells gave rise to around 480,000 cDNA molecules. TCRdb redid the calling of the PCR reads with MiXCR, one entry per CDR3 protein. The sample lists more than 450,000 distinct CDR3 sequences; about 44% were seen once. This clonotype turned up a few times. Its antigen remains unidentified. The CDR3 has 15 residues. Trimming pared 3 bases from V and 1 base from J, leaving 10 bases between. This sequence joins TRBV12-3 or TRBV12-4 and TRBJ2-4; D unresolved. Sequenced material: blood. The receptor was isolated from a girl aged 5 to 17 with multiple sclerosis. In DNA form, the CDR3 reads TGTGCCAGCAGTTTTGACGGAGCGGCCAAAAACATTCAGTACTTC. Amino acids: CASSFDGAAKNIQYF.